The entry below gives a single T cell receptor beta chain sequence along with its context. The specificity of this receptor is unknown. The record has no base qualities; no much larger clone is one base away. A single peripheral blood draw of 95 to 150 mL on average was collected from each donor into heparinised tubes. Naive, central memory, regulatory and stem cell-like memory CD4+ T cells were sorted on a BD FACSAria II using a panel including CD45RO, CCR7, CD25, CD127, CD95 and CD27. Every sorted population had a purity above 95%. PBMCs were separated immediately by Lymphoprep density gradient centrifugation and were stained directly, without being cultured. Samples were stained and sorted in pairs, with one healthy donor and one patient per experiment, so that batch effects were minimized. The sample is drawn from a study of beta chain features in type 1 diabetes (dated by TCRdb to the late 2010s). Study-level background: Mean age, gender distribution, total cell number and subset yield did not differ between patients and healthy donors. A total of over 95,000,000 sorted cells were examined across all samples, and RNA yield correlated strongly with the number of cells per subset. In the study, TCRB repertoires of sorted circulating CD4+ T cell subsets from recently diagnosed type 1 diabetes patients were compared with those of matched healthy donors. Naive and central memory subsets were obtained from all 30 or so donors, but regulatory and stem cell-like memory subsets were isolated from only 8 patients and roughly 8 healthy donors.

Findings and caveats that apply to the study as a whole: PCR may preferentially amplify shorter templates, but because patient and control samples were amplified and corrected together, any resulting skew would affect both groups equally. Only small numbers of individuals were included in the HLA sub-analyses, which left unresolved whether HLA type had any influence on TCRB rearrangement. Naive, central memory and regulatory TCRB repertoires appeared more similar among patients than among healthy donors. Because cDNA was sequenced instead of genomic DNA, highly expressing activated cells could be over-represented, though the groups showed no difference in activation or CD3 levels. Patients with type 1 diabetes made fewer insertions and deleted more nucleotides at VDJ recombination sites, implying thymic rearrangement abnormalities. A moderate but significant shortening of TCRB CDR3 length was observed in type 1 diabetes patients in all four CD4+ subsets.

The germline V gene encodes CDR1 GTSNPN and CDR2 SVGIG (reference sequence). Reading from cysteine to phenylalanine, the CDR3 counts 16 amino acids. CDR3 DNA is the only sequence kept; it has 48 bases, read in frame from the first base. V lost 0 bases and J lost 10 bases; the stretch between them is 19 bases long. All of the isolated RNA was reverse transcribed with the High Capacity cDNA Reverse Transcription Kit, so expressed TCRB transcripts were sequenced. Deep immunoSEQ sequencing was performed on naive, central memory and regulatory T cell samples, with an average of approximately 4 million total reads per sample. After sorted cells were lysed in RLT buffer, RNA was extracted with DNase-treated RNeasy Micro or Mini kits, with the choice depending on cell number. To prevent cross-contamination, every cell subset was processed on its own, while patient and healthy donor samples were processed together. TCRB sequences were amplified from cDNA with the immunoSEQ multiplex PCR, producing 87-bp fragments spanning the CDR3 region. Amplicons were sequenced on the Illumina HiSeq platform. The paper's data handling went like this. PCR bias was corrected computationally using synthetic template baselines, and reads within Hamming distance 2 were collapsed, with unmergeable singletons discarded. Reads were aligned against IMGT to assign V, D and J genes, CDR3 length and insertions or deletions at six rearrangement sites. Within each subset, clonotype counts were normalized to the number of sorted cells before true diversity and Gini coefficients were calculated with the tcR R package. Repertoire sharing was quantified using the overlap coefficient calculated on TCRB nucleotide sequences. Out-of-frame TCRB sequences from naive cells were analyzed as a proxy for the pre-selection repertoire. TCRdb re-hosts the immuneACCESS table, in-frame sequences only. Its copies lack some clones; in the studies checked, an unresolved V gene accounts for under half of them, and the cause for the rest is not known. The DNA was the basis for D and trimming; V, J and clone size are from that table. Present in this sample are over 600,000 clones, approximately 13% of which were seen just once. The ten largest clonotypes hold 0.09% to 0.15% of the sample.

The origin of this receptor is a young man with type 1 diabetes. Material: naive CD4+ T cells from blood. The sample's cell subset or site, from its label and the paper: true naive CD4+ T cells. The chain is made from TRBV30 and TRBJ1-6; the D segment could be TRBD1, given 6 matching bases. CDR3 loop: CAWSVARGGRDSPLHF. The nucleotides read TGTGCCTGGAGTGTGGCCAGGGGTGGACGAGACTCACCCCTCCACTTT. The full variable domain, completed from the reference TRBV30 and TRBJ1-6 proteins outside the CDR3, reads SQTIHQWPATLVQPVGSPLSLECTVEGTSNPNLYWYRQAAGRGLQLLFYSVGIGQISSEVPQNLSASRPQDRQFILSSKKLLLSDSGFYLCAWSVARGGRDSPLHFGNGTRLTVT.